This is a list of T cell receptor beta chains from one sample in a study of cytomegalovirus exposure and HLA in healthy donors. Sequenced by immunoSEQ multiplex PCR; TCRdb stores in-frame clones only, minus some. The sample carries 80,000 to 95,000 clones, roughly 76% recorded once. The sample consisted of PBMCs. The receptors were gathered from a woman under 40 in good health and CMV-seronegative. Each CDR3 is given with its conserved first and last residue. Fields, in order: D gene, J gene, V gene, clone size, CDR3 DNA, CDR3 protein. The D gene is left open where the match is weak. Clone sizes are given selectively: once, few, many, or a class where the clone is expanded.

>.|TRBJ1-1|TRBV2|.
TGTGCCAGCAGTGGCGTGCGATCTTCCACTGAAGCTTTCTTT
CASSGVRSSTEAFF
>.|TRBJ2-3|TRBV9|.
TGTGCCAGCAGCAAAGCAGTGGGAGACGATACGCAGTATTTT
CASSKAVGDDTQYF
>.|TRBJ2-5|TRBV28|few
TGTGCCAGCAGGAGCCTAGAGGAGACCCAGTACTTC
CASRSLEETQYF
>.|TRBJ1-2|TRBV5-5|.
TGTGCCAGCAGCTTGCTGGCCCAGGACTATGGCTACACCTTC
CASSLLAQDYGYTF
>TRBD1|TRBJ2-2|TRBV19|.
TGTGCCAGTAGCTCCCCGGGGACAGTCAGGAACACCGGGGAGCTGTTTTTT
CASSSPGTVRNTGELFF
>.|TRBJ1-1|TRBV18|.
TGTGCCAGTTCGGACTACATCACTGAAGCTTTCTTT
CASSDYITEAFF
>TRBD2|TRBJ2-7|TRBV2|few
TGTGCCGGAACTAGCGGGAGACACTACGAGCAGTACTTC
CAGTSGRHYEQYF
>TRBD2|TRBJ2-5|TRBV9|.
TGTGCCAGCAGCGTAGGACTAGCGGGAGTGGAGACCCAGTACTTC
CASSVGLAGVETQYF
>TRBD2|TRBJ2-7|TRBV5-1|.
TGCGCCAGCAGCTTGGTGGGGGGGACTTACTACGAGCAGTACTTC
CASSLVGGTYYEQYF
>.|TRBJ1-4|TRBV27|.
TGTGCCAGCAGCCCTAGGAGGGGCATGGGTGAAAAACTGTTTTTT
CASSPRRGMGEKLFF
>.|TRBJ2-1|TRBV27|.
TGTGCCAGCAGTATTTATAGCAACGGCAATGAGCAGTTCTTC
CASSIYSNGNEQFF
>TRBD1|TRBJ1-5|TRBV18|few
TGTGCCAGCTCAGTAGGACAGGGGACGAATCAGCCCCAGCATTTT
CASSVGQGTNQPQHF
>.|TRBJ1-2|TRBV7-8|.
TGTGCCAGCAGCTTAGGGGGCCGATCACCACGCGGCCACACCTTC
CASSLGGRSPRGHTF
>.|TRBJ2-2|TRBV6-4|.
TGTGCCAGCAGCCCCACGGGAGAAGGGGTCACCGGGGAGCTGTTTTTT
CASSPTGEGVTGELFF
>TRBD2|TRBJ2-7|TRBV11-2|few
TGTGCCAGCAGCGAACTAGCGGGAGGACGGGGCGAGCAGTACTTC
CASSELAGGRGEQYF
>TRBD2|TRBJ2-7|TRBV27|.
TGTGCCAGCAGTTTTAGCGGGAACCCCTACGAGCAGTACTTC
CASSFSGNPYEQYF
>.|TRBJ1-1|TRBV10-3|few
TGTGCCATCAGGCAGGGCGACACTGAAGCTTTCTTT
CAIRQGDTEAFF
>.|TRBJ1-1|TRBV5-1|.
TGCGCCAGCAGCTTGGACATGAACACTGAAGCTTTCTTT
CASSLDMNTEAFF
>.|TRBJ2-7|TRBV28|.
TGTGCCAGCAGTTTATACCCCGGGACTGGAACCTACGAGCAGTACTTC
CASSLYPGTGTYEQYF
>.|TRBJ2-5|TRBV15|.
TGTGCCACCAGCATAGACGACTTTGGGACCCAGTACTTC
CATSIDDFGTQYF
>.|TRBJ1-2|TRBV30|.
TGTGCCTGGACCTTAACTCGACAGACCGATGGCTACACCTTC
CAWTLTRQTDGYTF
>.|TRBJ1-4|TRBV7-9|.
TGTGCCAGCAGCTTAGCCGCGGGGAAACAGCAAAAACTGTTTTTT
CASSLAAGKQQKLFF
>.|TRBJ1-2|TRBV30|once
TGTGCCTGGAGTGTATCGCGGGTCCGGCATGGCTACACCTTC
CAWSVSRVRHGYTF
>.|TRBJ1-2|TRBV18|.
TGTGCCAGCTCACAGGGGGAAGACTATGGCTACACCTTC
CASSQGEDYGYTF
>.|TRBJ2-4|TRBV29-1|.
TGCAGCGTTGACGGAGGGGGGGGAAACATTCAGTACTTC
CSVDGGGGNIQYF
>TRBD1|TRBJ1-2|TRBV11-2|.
TGTGCCAGCAGCTTAGAACCAGGGGGCCTTAACTATGGCTACACCTTC
CASSLEPGGLNYGYTF
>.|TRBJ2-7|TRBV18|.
TGTGCCAGCTCACCCGGTACCGGGGGTGCCCACTACGAGCAGTACTTC
CASSPGTGGAHYEQYF
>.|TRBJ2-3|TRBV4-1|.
TGCGCCAGCAGCCAAGAGGTTCCAGGGGCAGATACGCAGTATTTT
CASSQEVPGADTQYF
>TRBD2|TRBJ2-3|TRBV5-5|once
TGTGCCAGCAGCTCCCAATGGACAGCTAGCGGGGGGGGCACAGATACGCAGTATTTT
CASSSQWTASGGGTDTQYF
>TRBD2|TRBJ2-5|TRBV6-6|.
TGTGCCAGCGTCGATAGACTAGCAAAGTACTTC
CASVDRLAKYF
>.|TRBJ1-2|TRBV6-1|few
TGTGCCAGCAGTGATGTTCAGCGAAACTATGGCTACACCTTC
CASSDVQRNYGYTF
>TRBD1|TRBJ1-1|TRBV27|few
TGTGCCAGCAGTTTTTTCCCCCCTAAGACAGGGACGAACACTGAAGCTTTCTTT
CASSFFPPKTGTNTEAFF
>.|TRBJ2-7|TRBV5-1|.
TGCGCCAGCAGCTTGGGCGGGGCTGCCTCCTACGAGCAGTACTTC
CASSLGGAASYEQYF
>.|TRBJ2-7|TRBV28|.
TGTGCCAGCGGGAGGACGGGCGAGCAGTACTTC
CASGRTGEQYF
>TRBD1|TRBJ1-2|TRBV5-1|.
TGCGCCAGCAGCTTTTGGGACAGGGGGCACTATGGCTACACCTTC
CASSFWDRGHYGYTF
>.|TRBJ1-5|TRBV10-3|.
TGTGCCATCAGTGCCCATAATCAGCCCCAGCATTTT
CAISAHNQPQHF
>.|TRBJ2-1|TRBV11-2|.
TGTGCCAGCAGCACTCCGACGGGTTACAACAATGAGCAGTTCTTC
CASSTPTGYNNEQFF
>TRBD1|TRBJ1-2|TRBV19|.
TGTGCCAGTAGTTCCCCGGCCCGGGACAGGGGGCTGTACTATGGCTACACCTTC
CASSSPARDRGLYYGYTF
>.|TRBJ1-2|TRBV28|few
TGTGCCAGCCAAGACCAGGGCTATGGCTACACCTTC
CASQDQGYGYTF
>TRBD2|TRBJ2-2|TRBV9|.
TGTGCCAGCAGCGTAGTAGCGGGAGCCGCCACCGGGGAGCTGTTTTTT
CASSVVAGAATGELFF
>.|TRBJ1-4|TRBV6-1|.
TGTGCCAGCAGTGAAGTCAGGGGTGAGGGCGAAAAACTGTTTTTT
CASSEVRGEGEKLFF
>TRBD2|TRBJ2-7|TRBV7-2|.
TGTGCCAGCAGTTCCACCTCCCTAGCGGGAGGGCCCTACGAGCAGTACTTC
CASSSTSLAGGPYEQYF
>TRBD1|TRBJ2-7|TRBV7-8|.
TGTGCCAGCAGCCCCCTGGGGACAGGGGAAGGCGAGCAGTACTTC
CASSPLGTGEGEQYF
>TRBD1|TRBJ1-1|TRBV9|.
TGTGCCAGCAGCCCTTCAGGGGGCACTGAAGCTTTCTTT
CASSPSGGTEAFF
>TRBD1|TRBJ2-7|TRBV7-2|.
TGTGCCAGCAGCTCCATGTGGGACAGGGGAACAAACTACCCCTACGAGCAGTACTTC
CASSSMWDRGTNYPYEQYF
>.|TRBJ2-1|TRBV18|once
TGTGCCAGCTCACATCCCCCGGGACACGGTAGCAATGAGCAGTTCTTC
CASSHPPGHGSNEQFF
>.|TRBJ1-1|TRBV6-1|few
TGTGCCAGCACACCGGGACAACGGAACACTGAAGCTTTCTTT
CASTPGQRNTEAFF
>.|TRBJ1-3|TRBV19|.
TGTGCCAGTAGCAGCGGCGCCTCTGGAAACACCATATATTTT
CASSSGASGNTIYF
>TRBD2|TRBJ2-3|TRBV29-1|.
TGCAGCGTTGGGGGGGCTAGCGGGAGTGGGTCAGATACGCAGTATTTT
CSVGGASGSGSDTQYF
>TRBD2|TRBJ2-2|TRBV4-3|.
TGCGCCAGCAGCCAAGAGCCACTAGCGGAGACCGGGGAGCTGTTTTTT
CASSQEPLAETGELFF
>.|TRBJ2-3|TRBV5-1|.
TGCGCCAGCAGCTTGGACCCTAGCGGCACAGATACGCAGTATTTT
CASSLDPSGTDTQYF
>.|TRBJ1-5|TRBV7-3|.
TGTGCCACCCCAGGCTACGGTTATAGCAATCAGCCCCAGCATTTT
CATPGYGYSNQPQHF
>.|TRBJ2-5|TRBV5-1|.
TGCGCCAGCAGCCCAAGTGCAGGGGTGGAGACCCAGTACTTC
CASSPSAGVETQYF
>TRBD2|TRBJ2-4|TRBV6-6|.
TGTGCCACGGGACTAGCGGGAACCAAAAACATTCAGTACTTC
CATGLAGTKNIQYF
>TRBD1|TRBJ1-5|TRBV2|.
TGTGCCAGCACCTCCTTGGGACAGAAGAGCAATCAGCCCCAGCATTTT
CASTSLGQKSNQPQHF
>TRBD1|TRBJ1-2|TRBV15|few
TGTGCCACCAGCAGAGTATCGGGGACAGGGGGGTGGACTAACTATGGCTACACCTTC
CATSRVSGTGGWTNYGYTF
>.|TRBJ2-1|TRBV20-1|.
TGCAGTGCTACCCGTAATGAGCAGTTCTTC
CSATRNEQFF
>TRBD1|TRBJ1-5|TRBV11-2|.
TGTGCCAGCGCAGGGGGAATTAATCAGCCCCAGCATTTT
CASAGGINQPQHF
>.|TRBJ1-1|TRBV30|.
TGTGCCTGGAGTGTCCGGTCTCCTGAAGCTTTCTTT
CAWSVRSPEAFF
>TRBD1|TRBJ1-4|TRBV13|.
TGTGCCAGCAGCTTAGGTGACAGGGCGCAGGAAAAACTGTTTTTT
CASSLGDRAQEKLFF